Below are 27 T cell receptor beta chains sequenced from a single sample in a study of blood T cell repertoires in COVID-19. TCRdb's copy holds only in-frame clones and misses some; the assay was immunoSEQ multiplex PCR. In the table there are approximately 220,000 clones, around four fifths of which are singletons. The sample taken for sequencing was peripheral blood. The receptors stem from a middle-aged woman with active or convalescent COVID-19.

The table lists this clone with a few counts. This sequence joins TRBV4-1 and TRBJ2-2, with unresolved D. The CDR3 extends over 14 amino acids. Between the trimmed V and J ends, which lost 0 bases and 0 bases, there was a span of 2 bases. Germline V gives CDR1 MGHRA, CDR2 YSYEKL. CDR3 in DNA: TGCGCCAGCAGCCAAGACTCGAACACCGGGGAGCTGTTTTTT. This encodes CASSQDSNTGELFF.

This rearrangement joins TRBV11-3 to TRBJ2-3; 7 bases fit TRBD2. The CDR3 covers 18 residues. The ends lost 1 base at V and 0 bases at J; junction bases unmatched: 10. CDR1 is SGHNT, CDR2 YENEEA, per germline. CDR3 DNA: TGTGCCAGCAGCTTAGCCCTCTGGGGTAGCGGGAGCACAGATACGCAGTATTTT. Translation gives CASSLALWGSGSTDTQYF.

The V call is TRBV6-5, the J call TRBJ1-2; D possibly corresponds to TRBD1 (6 bases). The V gene's germline CDR1 is MNHEY and CDR2 SVGAGI. This CDR3 spans 16 amino acids. V was pared by 1 base and J by 3 bases, with 15 bases between. In DNA form, the CDR3 reads TGTGCCAGCAGTTACTTGGCGGGGGCGACCGACTATGGCTACACCTTC. This codes for CASSYLAGATDYGYTF.

The CDR3 nucleotides are TGTGCCAGCAGCGACCGACAGGGGGAGGGTGAGCAGTTCTTC. Its translation: CASSDRQGEGEQFF. The genes are TRBV6-5 and TRBJ2-1; TRBD1 agrees at 9 bases. CDR3 length: 14 amino acids. Germline values: CDR1 MNHEY, CDR2 SVGAGI. V lost 6 bases to trimming and J lost 9 bases; unmatched junction nucleotides: 9.

This clone was seen repeatedly, ten times or more. The CDR3 spells CASSKSSGSGETQYF. The CDR3 DNA reads as TGTGCCAGCAGCAAAAGTAGCGGGAGCGGGGAGACCCAGTACTTC. The rearrangement links TRBV11-3 to TRBJ2-5; 9 nucleotides agree with TRBD2. Trimming took 5 bases from V and 5 from J; bases not matched to a gene: 9. Germline V gene data show CDR1 as SGHNT and CDR2 as YENEEA. The CDR3 has 15 residues.

The chain uses TRBV4-3 and TRBJ1-2; 7 bases are a match to TRBD1. Germline V CDR1 and CDR2: LGHNA, YSLEER. The CDR3 runs 13 residues. The ends lost 2 bases at V and 4 bases at J; junction bases unmatched: 1. CDR3 DNA: TGCGCCAGCAGCCAACAGGGGGTCTATGGCTACACCTTC. As protein: CASSQQGVYGYTF.

The rearrangement links TRBV7-3 to TRBJ2-3, with 7 nucleotides matching TRBD2. The CDR3 runs 15 residues. The V gene end was trimmed by 1 base and the J gene end by 5 bases; junction bases not matched to a gene: 6. The germline gives CDR1 SGHTA, CDR2 FQGTGA. CDR3 region: CASSLSGLGQDTQYF. The CDR3 DNA is TGTGCCAGCAGCTTAAGTGGACTAGGGCAAGATACGCAGTATTTT.

This chain connects TRBV20-1 to TRBJ2-7; a possible D gene is TRBD2 (6 bases). The CDR3 contains 10 residues. Trimming removed 6 bases at V and 5 bases at J, with 8 bases between. Per germline, CDR1 DFQATT and CDR2 SNEGSKA (reference sequence). The CDR3 reads CSAQRDEQYF. The CDR3 DNA follows: TGCAGTGCCCAGCGGGACGAGCAGTACTTC.

The rearrangement links TRBV4-1 to TRBJ2-7; D is unresolved. The CDR3 sequence is 12 residues long. Trimming stripped 1 base from V and 3 bases from J, with 4 bases between. Germline V gives CDR1 MGHRA, CDR2 YSYEKL. CDR3 residues: CASSQVYYEQYF. CDR3 nucleotide sequence: TGCGCCAGCAGCCAAGTATACTACGAGCAGTACTTC.

The chain joins TRBV19 to TRBJ1-5, with unresolved D. This CDR3 comprises 15 residues. Germline loops: CDR1 LNHDA, CDR2 SQIVND (reference sequence). V was cut by 3 bases and J by 5 bases, with 14 bases left in between. CDR3 amino acids: CASSIQAGRDQPQHF. Written as DNA, the CDR3 is TGTGCCAGTAGTATTCAGGCGGGGAGGGATCAGCCCCAGCATTTT.

J is TRBJ2-1 and V is TRBV12-3 or TRBV12-4; D perhaps matches TRBD2 (5 bases). Trimming stripped 6 bases from V and 8 bases from J, with 8 bases between. This CDR3 contains 11 residues. The CDR3 DNA reads as TGTGCCAGCAGGCTGGGAGATGAGCAGTTCTTC. It translates to CASRLGDEQFF.

The rearrangement links TRBV5-1 to TRBJ2-1; possibly TRBD2 for D (5 bases). The CDR3 loop spans 13 amino acids. Germline V gene sequence: CDR1 SGHRS, CDR2 YFSETQ. The ends were cut back, 4 bases at V and 10 bases at J, with 15 bases in the middle. The CDR3 bases are TGCGCCAGCAGCCCCGAGGGCTTCGGGGAGCAGTTCTTC. Translated, it gives CASSPEGFGEQFF.

The V call is TRBV7-3, the J call TRBJ2-7; TRBD1 agrees at 8 bases. Germline assignment: CDR1 SGHTA and CDR2 FQGTGA. The CDR3 contains 15 residues. The V gene end was trimmed by 2 bases and the J gene end by 4 bases; junction bases not matched to a gene: 7. CDR3 DNA sequence: TGTGCCAGCAGCTTACGGACAGGGCTTGGGTACGAGCAGTACTTC. It specifies CASSLRTGLGYEQYF.

The CDR3 loop reads CASRPSGTSTDTQYF. The CDR3 DNA reads as TGTGCCAGCAGACCGAGCGGTACTAGCACAGATACGCAGTATTTT. V is TRBV9 and J is TRBJ2-3; maybe TRBD2 (5 bases). Germline loops: CDR1 SGDLS, CDR2 YYNGEE. Trimming removed 5 bases from V and 0 bases from J, with 13 bases in between. CDR3 length equals 15 residues.

The genes are TRBV19 and TRBJ2-1, with 8 bases that match TRBD1. The CDR3 runs 14 residues. CDR1 and CDR2 from the germline V gene are LNHDA and SQIVND (reference sequence). The V and J ends lost 5 bases and 6 bases, in that order; junction bases with no gene match: 6. The CDR3 protein is CASSSGGSGNEQFF. In nucleotides, the CDR3 is TGTGCCAGTAGTTCAGGGGGCTCGGGCAATGAGCAGTTCTTC.

This chain links TRBV7-8 with TRBJ1-4; no reliable D call. The CDR3 runs to 22 residues. V was cut by 0 bases and J by 7 bases, with 33 bases left in between. CDR1 is SGHVS, CDR2 FQNEAQ, per germline. The CDR3 region has the DNA TGTGCCAGCAGCTTAGCGCAGACCGGTCCTCCTTCCTTCGACTTCGCCTTTGAAAAACTGTTTTTT. Translating it yields CASSLAQTGPPSFDFAFEKLFF.

DNA of the CDR3: TGTGCCAGCAGCCTCGGACAGGGGGCCTTTCAGCCCCAGCATTTT. Translating gives CASSLGQGAFQPQHF. The rearrangement uses TRBV7-6 and TRBJ1-5; 11 bases line up with TRBD1. Germline assignment: CDR1 SGHVS and CDR2 FNYEAQ. The CDR3 loop spans 15 amino acids. V dropped 5 bases and J dropped 6; count of bases not matched to a gene: 6.

The gene calls are TRBV11-2 and TRBJ2-2; 9 bases map to TRBD1. The CDR3 extends over 16 amino acids. Germline-derived CDR1 and CDR2 are SGHAT and FQNNGV. After removal of 1 base from V and 4 bases from J, the junction contained 4 bases not matched to a gene. The CDR3 is CASSLGDRVGTGELFF. In DNA form, the CDR3 reads TGTGCCAGCAGCTTAGGGGACAGGGTTGGCACCGGGGAGCTGTTTTTT.

The chain uses TRBV7-8 and TRBJ2-7; no clear D. V lost 5 bases, J lost 0 bases, and 5 bases lay in between. In germline, CDR1 is SGHVS, CDR2 FQNEAQ. This CDR3 contains 12 residues. The CDR3 spells CASSPFSYEQYF. CDR3 coding DNA: TGTGCCAGCAGCCCCTTCTCCTACGAGCAGTACTTC.

This chain's CDR3 is CASSPDRVSGNTIYF. CDR3 DNA sequence: TGTGCCAGCAGTCCGGACAGGGTCTCTGGAAACACCATATATTTT. The chain uses TRBV6-5 and TRBJ1-3; 8 bases agree with TRBD1. CDR1 is MNHEY, CDR2 SVGAGI, per germline. This CDR3 region has 15 residues. Losses at the gene ends were 5 bases for V and 0 bases for J; bases not matched to a gene: 3.

Of note for this clone: Within the sample, other DNA sequences also encode this same CDR3. J is TRBJ2-5 and V is TRBV5-1; no clear D gene. Germline V gene lookup returns CDR1 SGHRS and CDR2 YFSETQ. The CDR3 runs to 13 residues. Trimming stripped 0 bases from V and 4 bases from J, with 7 bases between. CDR3 in DNA: TGCGCCAGCAGCTTGGGCCAAGCAGAGACCCAGTACTTC. The encoded protein is CASSLGQAETQYF. Variable domain in full (rest from reference TRBV5-1 and TRBJ2-5): KAGVTQTPRYLIKTRGQQVTLSCSPISGHRSVSWYQQTPGQGLQFLFEYFSETQRNKGNFPGRFSGRQFSNSRSEMNVSTLELGDSALYLCASSLGQAETQYFGPGTRLLVL.

V usage is TRBV18 and J usage is TRBJ1-1, with D unclear. Germline CDR1 reads KGHSH; CDR2 reads LQKENI. V was cut by 3 bases and J by 1 base, with 6 bases left in between. The CDR3 is 13 amino acids. CDR3 nucleotides: TGTGCCAGCTCACCTAAATCGAACACTGAAGCTTTCTTT. Encoded protein: CASSPKSNTEAFF.

The chain combines TRBV11-3 with TRBJ2-7; 7 positions agree with TRBD2. Germline CDR1 SGHNT, CDR2 YENEEA. The length of the CDR3 is 11 residues. V lost 3 bases, J lost 12 bases, and 5 bases stayed unmatched. CDR3 loop: CASSLGGSAYF. CDR3 sequence (DNA): TGTGCCAGCAGCTTGGGGGGGTCGGCGTACTTC.

The chain combines TRBV29-1 with TRBJ1-1; 7 nucleotides match TRBD1. Germline lookup yields CDR1 SQVTM and CDR2 ANQGSEA. The CDR3 runs 14 residues. V was clipped by 7 bases and J by 3 bases; unmatched bases: 11. The CDR3 here is CSARQGRWDTEAFF. The CDR3 bases are TGCAGCGCACGACAGGGTAGGTGGGACACTGAAGCTTTCTTT.

The chain uses TRBV19 and TRBJ1-3, with D possibly matching TRBD1 (6 bases). The CDR3 is 14 residues long. V lost 7 bases to trimming and J lost 2 bases, with 12 bases between them. Germline V gives CDR1 LNHDA, CDR2 SQIVND (reference sequence). CDR3 coding DNA: TGTGCCAGTAATGTCAAGGGGGCTGGAAACACCATATATTTT. It codes for CASNVKGAGNTIYF. The full variable domain, completed using reference TRBV19 and TRBJ1-3, is DGGITQSPKYLFRKEGQNVTLSCEQNLNHDAMYWYRQDPGQGLRLIYYSQIVNDFQKGDIAEGYSVSREKKESFPLTVTSAQKNPTAFYLCASNVKGAGNTIYFGEGSWLTVV.

The CDR3 bases are TGTGCCAGCAGCTTGGAGCAGGGGGGAGTTTCCTACGAGCAGTACTTC. Translating it yields CASSLEQGGVSYEQYF. The gene calls are TRBV5-6 and TRBJ2-7; D is possibly TRBD1 (7 bases). Trimming cost V 0 bases and J 1 base, with 14 bases left between them. This CDR3 spans 16 amino acids. Germline V gene data show CDR1 as SGHDT and CDR2 as YYEEEE. Filled out from reference TRBV5-6 and TRBJ2-7, the complete variable domain reads DAGVTQSPTHLIKTRGQQVTLRCSPKSGHDTVSWYQQALGQGPQFIFQYYEEEERQRGNFPDRFSGHQFPNYSSELNVNALLLGDSALYLCASSLEQGGVSYEQYFGPGTRLTVT.

Only a few counts were recorded for this clone. The rearrangement joins TRBV9 to TRBJ1-1; possibly TRBD1 for D (5 bases). The germline V gene encodes CDR1 SGDLS and CDR2 YYNGEE. The CDR3 spans 15 residues. Deletions cut 4 bases from V and 5 bases from J, with 18 bases between. This CDR3 is CASSFQPQGGTEAFF. The CDR3 DNA follows: TGTGCCAGCAGCTTCCAGCCGCAGGGTGGGACTGAAGCTTTCTTT.